This T cell receptor (beta chain) stems from a study of T cell repertoires in ileal Crohn's disease. Study results and caveats: Sorted CD8 T cells held more high-frequency clones than CD4.

TCRB immunosequencing input was 400 to 650 nanograms of biopsy DNA per sample. Libraries were prepared by immunoSEQ multiplex PCR; TCRdb keeps only in-frame clonotypes and omits some of them. The sample includes 16,000 or so clones, 75% to 90% seen only once; the top ten take 4.2%. This clone was seen more than once but under ten times. Its antigen is unidentified. The CDR3 contains 14 residues. Unmatched junction bases numbered 10, after V lost 1 base and J lost 13 bases. Germline V lookup: CDR1 MNHEY, CDR2 SMNVEV (reference sequence). V and J are TRBV27 and TRBJ1-1; 9 bases map to TRBD1. The origin of this receptor is an adult with Crohn's disease. Specimen: ileal tissue. Here the CDR3 reads CASSLYRGDRENFF. Here the CDR3 DNA reads TGTGCCAGCAGTTTATATCGGGGGGACAGGGAAAATTTCTTT.